This is a list of T cell receptor beta chains from one sample in a study of siplizumab effects on memory and regulatory T cells. Assay used: immunoSEQ multiplex PCR; TCRdb lists only in-frame clones, some missing. The table includes around 100,000 clones, around 92% detected once. Sequencing was done on a sample of CD4+ T cells sorted from blood. Receptors were obtained from a human donor in good health. Each CDR3 is given with its conserved first and last residue.

V gene	CDR3 protein
TRBV5-4	CASSLRDGLNYGYTF
TRBV27	CASNNGYTF
TRBV11-3	CASSLVHRGWTEAFF
TRBV11-2	CASSFDTNTEAFF
TRBV20-1	CSAPGAGYTF
TRBV18	CASYSVFQGTQYF
TRBV25-1	CASSEQGREFGYTF
TRBV6-4	CASSDQVNTEAFF
TRBV9	CASSVGGGSSGNTIYF
TRBV2	CASRKSSGANVLTF
TRBV6-6	CASALPAGRGTGEQFF
TRBV27	CASRPNSYEQYF
TRBV10-3	CAIKQNQPGGELFF
TRBV5-1	CASSLGSGGNQPQHF
TRBV19	CASSPLKVTEAFF
TRBV7-2	CASSTLAGTSYEQYF
TRBV4-2	CASSQETRRGDLYNEQFF